This T cell receptor beta chain was recorded in a study of beta chain features in type 1 diabetes. Findings and limits, study-wide: In all four CD4+ subsets, TCRB CDR3 length was significantly, moderately reduced in type 1 diabetes.

CDR1 and CDR2 (germline): SGHTA, FQGNSA. The V segment lost 1 base and the J segment 3 bases; nucleotides outside the gene matches: 6. The CDR3 length is 16 residues. A remark on this clone: Its antigen is currently unknown.

What was sequenced were expressed TCRB transcripts, since all of the isolated RNA had been reverse transcribed. About 3.9 million reads on average were seen across naive, central memory and regulatory T cell samples. The table came from immunoSEQ multiplex PCR; TCRdb's copy has only in-frame clones and leaves some out. The data contain about 330,000 clones, 9.5% to 12% of them singletons. This chain links TRBV7-2 with TRBJ2-7; TRBD2 matches 10 bases. This TCR was recovered from a woman in her 30s in good health. The material sequenced was naive CD4+ T cells from blood. The CDR3: CASSLVGAGGHYEQYF. CDR3 DNA: TGTGCCAGCAGCTTAGTGGGAGCGGGGGGGCACTACGAGCAGTACTTC. The full variable domain, with the rest looked up from reference TRBV7-2 and TRBJ2-7, is GAGVSQSPSNKVTEKGKDVELRCDPISGHTALYWYRQSLGQGLEFLIYFQGNSAPDKSGLPSDRFSAERTGGSVSTLTIQRTQQEDSAVYLCASSLVGAGGHYEQYFGPGTRLTVT.